The source of this TCR beta chain is a study of beta chain features in type 1 diabetes. Germline lookup yields CDR1 LNHDA and CDR2 SQIVND (reference sequence). Trimming cost V 5 bases and J 2 bases, with 12 bases left between them. The CDR3 covers 15 residues. This clone was seen a few times. As every portion of the isolated RNA was reverse transcribed, the sequencing read expressed TCRB transcripts. Naive, central memory and regulatory T cell samples averaged about 3.5 million reads. The repertoire was sequenced with immunoSEQ multiplex PCR; TCRdb's copy has only in-frame clones and lacks some. The sample holds 350,000 to 450,000 clones; around 15% are singletons and the top ten take roughly 0.017%.

Sequencing input: naive CD4+ T cells from blood. This receptor was obtained from a woman between 18 and 29 years old in good health. The V gene is TRBV19, the J gene TRBJ2-2; the D is unclear. CDR3 loop: CASSSWRFNTGELFF. The CDR3 DNA follows: TGTGCCAGTAGTTCCTGGAGATTCAACACCGGGGAGCTGTTTTTT.